The 28 T cell receptor beta chains below come from one sample, sequenced in a study of T cells in Graves' hyperthyroidism and ophthalmopathy. What was amplified from RNA transcripts were TCR beta CDR3 regions. The study used the HTBI primer set for a first-round RT-PCR of the TCR CDR3. TCRdb reanalysed the multiplex PCR reads using MiXCR and keeps one entry per CDR3 protein. The sample lists hundreds of thousands of distinct CDR3 sequences; roughly 13% were seen once. The sample taken for sequencing was blood. The origin of the receptors is a young woman with Graves' hyperthyroidism.

Points on this clonotype: A clone one base away is much larger, so this may be a read error. The CDR3 bases are TGTGCCAGCAGTTCCCTAGCGAGAGGCATATCAGATACGCAGTATTTT. The encoded protein is CASSSLARGISDTQYF. V and J are TRBV2 and TRBJ2-3; D might be TRBD2 (6 bases). This CDR3 region has 16 residues. Germline assignment: CDR1 SNHLY and CDR2 FYNNEI. V dropped 5 bases and J dropped 4 bases, with 19 bases sitting between them.

This clonotype was seen ten or more times. The chain couples TRBV11-2 to TRBJ1-5; possible D gene TRBD1, 6 bases. V lost 3 bases and J 4 bases, leaving 13 bases between the germline ends. The CDR3 length is 15 residues. Germline V CDR1 and CDR2: SGHAT, FQNNGV. This chain's CDR3 is CASSLDGQFNQPQHF. CDR3 in DNA: TGTGCCAGCAGCTTGGACGGACAGTTTAATCAGCCCCAGCATTTT.

The J gene is TRBJ1-2, the V gene TRBV6-2 or TRBV6-3; D possibly corresponds to TRBD1 (6 bases). This CDR3 has 14 amino acids. Germline CDR1 MNHEY, CDR2 SVGEGT. The germline V and J ends were trimmed by 2 bases and 6 bases, with 13 bases remaining between them. The CDR3 DNA follows: TGTGCCAGCAGTTACCTGACAGGTCTCCATGGCTACACCTTC. Its translation is CASSYLTGLHGYTF.

This clonotype was seen at least ten times. The V gene is TRBV20-1, the J gene TRBJ1-2, with 7 bases aligning to TRBD1. The CDR3 runs to 13 residues. Germline CDR1 and CDR2: DFQATT and SNEGSKA (reference sequence). The V and J ends lost 6 bases and 8 bases, in that order; junction bases with no gene match: 12. For the CDR3, the DNA is TGCAGTGCCCTGACAGGGCTCGAAGGGGGCTACACCTTC. This sequence encodes CSALTGLEGGYTF.

In its sample, this clonotype was seen many times. The chain is built from TRBV6-1 and TRBJ1-2; D gene unclear. Germline CDR1 is MNHNS and CDR2 is SASEGT. The CDR3 totals 15 residues. V was cut by 2 bases and J by 2 bases, with 12 bases left in between. CDR3 in amino acids: CASSERPELNYGYTF. CDR3 bases: TGTGCCAGCAGTGAAAGGCCAGAATTAAACTATGGCTACACCTTC.

This clonotype was seen only a few times. V usage is TRBV19 and J usage is TRBJ1-5; 11 positions match TRBD1. This CDR3 is built from 18 residues. The V gene end was trimmed by 9 bases and the J gene end by 1 base; junction bases not matched to a gene: 14. Germline values: CDR1 LNHDA, CDR2 SQIVND (reference sequence). The CDR3, as DNA: TGTGCCAGCCTCGCCGGGGACAGGGGGGGCCCAAGCAATCAGCCCCAGCATTTT. Protein: CASLAGDRGGPSNQPQHF.

This clonotype occurred once. The chain carries TRBV14 and TRBJ2-4; 7 nucleotides align to TRBD1. The CDR3 spans 17 residues. After removal of 3 bases from V and 11 bases from J, the junction contained 19 bases not matched to a gene. CDR1 and CDR2 from the germline V gene are SGHDN and FVKESK. Here the CDR3 DNA reads TGTGCCAGCAGCCAGGAGAAAGGGGGCGCGACAAAAGGCGTTCAGTACTTC. Its translation is CASSQEKGGATKGVQYF.

This clonotype was recorded a few times. The CDR3 DNA is TGTGCCATCAGTGAGCCTGGACAGGGAGACACCGGGGAGCTGTTTTTT. Its translation: CAISEPGQGDTGELFF. This rearrangement joins TRBV10-3 to TRBJ2-2; TRBD1 matches at 8 bases. Germline trimming cut 2 bases from V and 3 bases from J; bases unmatched to any gene: 5. Germline assignment: CDR1 ENHRY and CDR2 SYGVKD. This CDR3 spans 16 amino acids.

The rearrangement uses TRBV14 and TRBJ1-1, with D perhaps TRBD1 (5 bases). With 2 bases removed from V and 1 base from J, the gap between germline ends came to 8 bases. CDR1 and CDR2 (germline): SGHDN, FVKESK. This CDR3 comprises 14 residues. CDR3 loop: CASSQLQGNTEAFF. CDR3 nucleotides: TGTGCCAGCAGCCAACTTCAGGGGAACACTGAAGCTTTCTTT.

This clonotype was picked up a small number of times. J is TRBJ1-2 and V is TRBV7-2; no firm D call. The V and J ends lost 5 bases and 0 bases respectively, with 10 bases between them. CDR1 and CDR2 (germline): SGHTA, FQGNSA. The CDR3 runs 14 residues. CDR3 protein: CASSNDGANYGYTF. Here the CDR3 DNA reads TGTGCCAGCAGCAACGACGGAGCTAACTATGGCTACACCTTC.

In its sample, this clonotype was seen a few times. The chain carries TRBV29-1 and TRBJ2-1; a weak D match, TRBD1 (6 bases). V was cut by 8 bases and J by 4 bases, with 15 bases left in between. This CDR3 has 13 residues. The germline V gene has CDR1 SQVTM and CDR2 ANQGSEA. The CDR3, as DNA: TGCAGCATCCGGGACAACACTTACAATGAGCAGTTCTTC. It is translated as CSIRDNTYNEQFF.

This clonotype was seen repeatedly, ten times or more. The chain has TRBV20-1 and TRBJ2-3, with 11 bases aligning to TRBD2. Germline V lookup: CDR1 DFQATT, CDR2 SNEGSKA (reference sequence). The CDR3 contains 15 residues. With 4 bases clipped from V and 7 bases from J, the junction kept 10 bases outside the gene matches. The CDR3 DNA reads as TGCAGTGCTATTCCCGGGACTAGCGGAAGGAATACGCAGTATTTT. This encodes CSAIPGTSGRNTQYF.

This clonotype was recorded at least ten times. The V call is TRBV12-3 or TRBV12-4, the J call TRBJ1-2, with a possible D match to TRBD1 (6 bases). CDR3 size: 16 residues. V was clipped by 5 bases and J by 3 bases, with 19 bases between them. In nucleotides, the CDR3 is TGTGCCAGCAGTCCCCGCGGGGGGGGGCGGCACTATGGCTACACCTTC. As protein: CASSPRGGGRHYGYTF.

This chain links TRBV3-2 with TRBJ1-4; TRBD1, the table's D call, was not compared with the DNA. TRBV3-2 is a documented pseudogene. The CDR3 extends over 15 amino acids. CDR3 in amino acids: CASNRRGGANEKLFF. The CDR3 nucleotides read TGTGCCAGCAACCGGCGTGGGGGCGCTAATGAAAAACTGTTTTTT.

At least ten counts were recorded for this clonotype. The chain combines TRBV27 with TRBJ2-5, with a possible D match to TRBD2 (6 bases). Germline-derived CDR1 and CDR2 are MNHEY and SMNVEV (reference sequence). The CDR3 loop spans 15 amino acids. Deletions cut 0 bases from V and 7 bases from J, with 15 bases between. The chain's CDR3 is CASSLSVGGTGTQYF. CDR3 sequence (DNA): TGTGCCAGCAGTTTATCCGTTGGGGGGACTGGGACCCAGTACTTC.

This clonotype was seen many times. The V gene is TRBV25-1, the J gene TRBJ2-3, with D possibly matching TRBD1 (6 bases). The CDR3 totals 16 residues. V was clipped by 1 base and J by 2 bases, with 13 bases between them. Germline assignment: CDR1 MGHDK and CDR2 SYGVNS. The CDR3 reads CASSELIGGPTDTQYF. CDR3 in DNA: TGTGCCAGCAGTGAATTGATAGGGGGACCCACAGATACGCAGTATTTT.

At least ten counts were recorded for this clonotype. The CDR3 sequence: CAISEGGQGAYEQYF. As DNA, the CDR3 is TGTGCCATCAGTGAAGGAGGACAGGGGGCTTACGAGCAGTACTTC. The chain employs TRBV10-3 and TRBJ2-7, with 11 bases aligning to TRBD1. The CDR3 sequence is 15 residues long. Germline CDR1 reads ENHRY; CDR2 reads SYGVKD. V shed 3 bases and J 4 bases; nucleotides not matched to a gene: 5.

This clonotype was detected a few times. The chain is built from TRBV20-1 and TRBJ2-3; TRBD1 might be the D (6 bases). Germline V gives CDR1 DFQATT, CDR2 SNEGSKA (reference sequence). This CDR3 spans 14 amino acids. The chain's CDR3 is CSPRGWKGTDTQYF. The CDR3 DNA is TGCAGCCCAAGGGGGTGGAAGGGCACAGATACGCAGTATTTT.

This clonotype has a handful of counts. The chain recombines TRBV5-6 with TRBJ2-7, with D perhaps TRBD1 (5 bases). The V gene's germline CDR1 is SGHDT and CDR2 YYEEEE. The CDR3 runs 13 residues. Trimming left V 7 bases short and J 0 bases short, with 11 bases between. Here the CDR3 reads CASRQISSYEQYF. CDR3 nucleotide sequence: TGTGCCAGCCGACAGATATCCTCCTACGAGCAGTACTTC.

This clonotype was recorded at least ten times. The chain carries TRBV6-1 and TRBJ1-2; 7 positions match TRBD1. Germline V gene data show CDR1 as MNHNS and CDR2 as SASEGT. J was trimmed by 5 bases and V by 5 bases; bases with no gene match: 14. There are 16 residues in the CDR3. CDR3 sequence reads: CASSTSTGRGGYGYTF. CDR3 DNA: TGTGCCAGCAGTACCTCGACAGGGAGGGGGGGATATGGCTACACCTTC.

In this sample, this clonotype turned up many times. The chain recombines TRBV12-3 or TRBV12-4 with TRBJ1-5; no reliable D call. V was trimmed by 1 base and J by 0 bases, leaving 10 bases between them. This CDR3 spans 16 amino acids. CDR3 coding DNA: TGTGCCAGCAGTTTAGAATTGGGCCCTAGCAATCAGCCCCAGCATTTT. Translated, it gives CASSLELGPSNQPQHF.

A few counts support this clonotype. The chain couples TRBV4-1 to TRBJ1-6, with 8 bases aligning to TRBD1. CDR1 and CDR2 from the germline V gene are MGHRA and YSYEKL. CDR3 length: 16 amino acids. V lost 3 bases to trimming and J lost 10 bases; unmatched junction nucleotides: 11. CDR3 coding DNA: TGCGCCAGCAGCCATCCGGTGACAGGGGTGGGGTCACCCCTCCACTTT. Encoded protein: CASSHPVTGVGSPLHF.

Concerning this clonotype itself: Just one base apart from a much larger clone, this may be a read error. The missing conserved phenylalanine or tryptophan at the end of this CDR3 makes a read error likely. The rearrangement links TRBV15 to TRBJ1-5; a possible D gene is TRBD1 (5 bases). Germline values: CDR1 LNHNV, CDR2 YYDKDF (reference sequence). The CDR3 runs 13 residues. The germline V and J ends were trimmed by 8 bases and 4 bases, with 12 bases remaining between them. CDR3 bases: TGTGCCACCCAGACAGAATTGAATCAGCCCCAGCATTCT. Protein: CATQTELNQPQHS.

The genes are TRBV9 and TRBJ1-4, with D maybe TRBD1 (5 bases). The CDR3 contains 16 residues. Deletions cut 0 bases from V and 2 bases from J, with 11 bases between. Looked up from germline, CDR1 is SGDLS and CDR2 is YYNGEE. CDR3 region: CASSVGRGRTNEKLFF. The CDR3 DNA is TGTGCCAGCAGCGTAGGTAGGGGCAGGACTAATGAAAAACTGTTTTTT.

The CDR3 nucleotides are TGTGCCAGCAGCCAAGATTTAGAGGGGGCAGGGGAGGGCTACACCTTC. It yields the protein CASSQDLEGAGEGYTF. V usage is TRBV4-2 and J usage is TRBJ1-2; 7 bases are a match to TRBD1. CDR1 and CDR2 (germline): LGHNA, YNFKEQ. V dropped 0 bases and J dropped 8; count of bases not matched to a gene: 12. The CDR3 sequence is 16 residues long.

This clonotype was found many times. This rearrangement joins TRBV18 to TRBJ1-1; 8 bases line up with TRBD1. Germline V gene sequence: CDR1 KGHSH, CDR2 LQKENI. The ends lost 8 bases at V and 2 bases at J; junction bases unmatched: 7. The CDR3 is 14 amino acids. The CDR3: CASTGQDINTEAFF. The CDR3 DNA reads as TGTGCCAGCACGGGACAGGATATAAACACTGAAGCTTTCTTT.

This clonotype was counted a few times. The chain couples TRBV4-1 to TRBJ2-1; D is possibly TRBD2 (5 bases). The CDR3 contains 14 residues. CDR1 and CDR2 (germline): MGHRA, YSYEKL. V gave up 6 bases and J gave up 8 bases, with 17 bases separating them. The CDR3 loop is CASSLMGSADEQFF. The CDR3 DNA follows: TGCGCCAGCAGTTTAATGGGGTCAGCGGATGAGCAGTTCTTC.

This clonotype was observed at least ten times. V and J are TRBV3-1 and TRBJ1-1; D uncertain. The CDR3 covers 13 residues. Germline V gene lookup returns CDR1 LGHDT and CDR2 YNNKEL (reference sequence). V was clipped by 5 bases and J by 2 bases, with 9 bases between them. DNA for the CDR3: TGTGCCAGCAGCGCCGGGCCTAACACTGAAGCTTTCTTT. It is translated as CASSAGPNTEAFF.